This is a list of T cell receptor beta chains from one sample in a study of cytomegalovirus exposure and HLA in healthy donors. Data came from immunoSEQ multiplex PCR; TCRdb stores just in-frame clones and leaves some out. Among some 100,000 clones listed, about three quarters were seen once. Input material: PBMCs. These receptors all come from a woman between 40 and 55 years old in good health and CMV-seropositive. Both conserved end residues are part of each CDR3. The D gene is left open where the match is weak. Size is stated for part of the rows, as once, few or many counts, or as a class when the clone is expanded.

>TRBJ2-1|once|NA|TRBV6-5
TGTGCCAGCAGTTACTACAGAGACTACAATGAGCAGTTCTTC
CASSYYRDYNEQFF
>TRBJ1-2|NA|TRBD1|TRBV6-1
TGTGCCAGCATTGACAGGGCTCGCGGTGGGGGCTACACCTTC
CASIDRARGGGYTF
>TRBJ1-2|NA|NA|TRBV30
TGTGCCTGGAGTGCTGTCTATGGCTACACCTTC
CAWSAVYGYTF
>TRBJ2-7|few|TRBD2|TRBV30
TGTGCCTGGGCGGGGGACTTCTCCTACGAGCAGTACTTC
CAWAGDFSYEQYF
>TRBJ1-2|NA|NA|TRBV4-1
TGCGCCAGCAGCCAAGTTTCCGGGGGAGTCTATGGCTACACCTTC
CASSQVSGGVYGYTF
>TRBJ2-7|NA|TRBD1|TRBV6-1
TGTGCCAGCAGCGAAGCCTGGACAGGCTCCTACGAGCAGTACTTC
CASSEAWTGSYEQYF
>TRBJ1-2|NA|TRBD1|TRBV27
TGTGCCAGCAGTTCCAACGACAGGGCCCTACGCTACACCTTC
CASSSNDRALRYTF
>TRBJ2-2|few|NA|TRBV6-5
TGTGCCAGCAGTTATGATGGAGTCGGGGAGCTGTTTTTT
CASSYDGVGELFF
>TRBJ2-2|NA|NA|TRBV6-4
TGTGCCAGCAGTGACGCAGGGCGGACCGGGGAGCTGTTTTTT
CASSDAGRTGELFF
>TRBJ2-5|NA|TRBD1|TRBV2
TGTGCCAGCACCGGGACAGGGGGTAGGGAGACCCAGTACTTC
CASTGTGGRETQYF
>TRBJ1-2|few|NA|TRBV30
TGTGCCTGGAGTGTACGGTCGGGCTATGGCTACACCTTC
CAWSVRSGYGYTF
>TRBJ2-7|NA|TRBD1|TRBV5-1
TGCGCCAGCAGCTTGGTTCCCCAGGACAGGGGGCCCTACGAGCAGTACTTC
CASSLVPQDRGPYEQYF
>TRBJ1-2|few|TRBD1|TRBV6-5
TGTGCCAGCAGCCCTGGACAGGTGGGCTACACCTTC
CASSPGQVGYTF
>TRBJ1-3|NA|NA|TRBV5-1
TGCGCCAGCAGCCTCGACAGGCCCTCTGGAAACACCATATATTTT
CASSLDRPSGNTIYF
>TRBJ1-5|few|NA|TRBV12-5
TGTGCTAGTGGTTTGGGACAGTATAGCAATCAGCCCCAGCATTTT
CASGLGQYSNQPQHF
>TRBJ2-3|NA|NA|TRBV27
TGTGCCAGCCATTGGGAGTGGGCCAAAGGGCCCCCAGATACGCAGTATTTT
CASHWEWAKGPPDTQYF
>TRBJ1-1|NA|NA|TRBV19
TGTGCCACCAGGGGAGGGAACGGAAACACTGAAGCTTTCTTT
CATRGGNGNTEAFF
>TRBJ2-3|once|NA|TRBV29-1
TGCAGCCTTAGGGACACCTTCACAGATACGCAGTATTTT
CSLRDTFTDTQYF
>TRBJ1-1|NA|TRBD1|TRBV5-4
TGTGCCAGCAGCGAGGGCAGGGGGGAGGCTTTCTTT
CASSEGRGEAFF
>TRBJ1-2|few|TRBD1|TRBV6-1
TGTGCCAGCAGTGAACCATCTATTCGGGACAGATTAAACTATGGCTACACCTTC
CASSEPSIRDRLNYGYTF
>TRBJ1-4|few|TRBD1|TRBV6-5
TGTGCCAGCAGTTCCTGGGACAGGGATAATGAAAAACTGTTTTTT
CASSSWDRDNEKLFF
>TRBJ2-2|NA|NA|TRBV6-4
TGTGCCAGCAGTGACGAGTCAACAGGCAACACCGGGGAGCTGTTTTTT
CASSDESTGNTGELFF
>TRBJ2-2|few|NA|TRBV4-2
TGTGCCAGCAGCCAAGAGTGGGGACTCCGACGTACCCGGGGGGAGCTGTTTTTT
CASSQEWGLRRTRGELFF
>TRBJ2-7|NA|NA|TRBV4-1
TGCGCCAGCAGCCAAGAACAGGCCTACGAGCAGTACTTC
CASSQEQAYEQYF
>TRBJ1-2|once|TRBD1|TRBV7-2
TGTGCCAGCAGCCCCGGACAGGGGAACTATGGCTACACCTTC
CASSPGQGNYGYTF
>TRBJ1-5|NA|NA|TRBV6-6
TGTGCCAGCAGTTACGCGGGGAGTCAGCCCCAGCATTTT
CASSYAGSQPQHF
>TRBJ2-7|few|TRBD1|TRBV5-1
TGCGCCAGCAGTCCGGGACAGGGGATCTACGAGCAGTACTTC
CASSPGQGIYEQYF
>TRBJ2-1|once|TRBD1|TRBV5-5
TGTGCCAGCACCAGTCAGGGGGCGGTATCCTACAATGAGCAGTTCTTC
CASTSQGAVSYNEQFF
>TRBJ2-7|NA|NA|TRBV4-2
TGTGCCAGCAGCCAGTCCGGGACTTACTACGAGCAGTACTTC
CASSQSGTYYEQYF
>TRBJ2-3|NA|NA|TRBV10-3
TGTGCCACCGGTCCCTTGGGGGGTACGCAGTATTTT
CATGPLGGTQYF